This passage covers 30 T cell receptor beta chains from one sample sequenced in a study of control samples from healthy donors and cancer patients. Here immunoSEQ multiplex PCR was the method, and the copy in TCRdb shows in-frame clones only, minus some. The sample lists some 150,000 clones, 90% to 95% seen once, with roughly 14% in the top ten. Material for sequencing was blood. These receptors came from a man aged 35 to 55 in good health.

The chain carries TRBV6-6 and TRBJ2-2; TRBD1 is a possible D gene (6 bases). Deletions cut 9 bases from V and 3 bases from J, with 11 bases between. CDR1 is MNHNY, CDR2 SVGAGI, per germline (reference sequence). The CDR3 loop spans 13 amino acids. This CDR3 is CASRGIDTGELFF. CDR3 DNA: TGTGCCAGTAGGGGGATCGACACCGGGGAGCTGTTTTTT.

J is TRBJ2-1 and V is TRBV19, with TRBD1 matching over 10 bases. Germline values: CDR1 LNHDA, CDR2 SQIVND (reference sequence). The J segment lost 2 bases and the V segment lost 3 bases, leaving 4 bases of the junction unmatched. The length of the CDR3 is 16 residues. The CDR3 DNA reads TGTGCCAGTAGTATTTGGGGGACAGGGGCCTACAATGAGCAGTTCTTC. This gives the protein CASSIWGTGAYNEQFF.

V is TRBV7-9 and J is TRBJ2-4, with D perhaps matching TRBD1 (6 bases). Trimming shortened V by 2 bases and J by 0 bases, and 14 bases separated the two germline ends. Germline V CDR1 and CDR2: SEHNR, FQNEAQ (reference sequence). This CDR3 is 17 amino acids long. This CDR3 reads CASSLFRDTLAKNIQYF. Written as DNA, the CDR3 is TGTGCCAGCAGCTTATTTAGGGACACATTAGCCAAAAACATTCAGTACTTC.

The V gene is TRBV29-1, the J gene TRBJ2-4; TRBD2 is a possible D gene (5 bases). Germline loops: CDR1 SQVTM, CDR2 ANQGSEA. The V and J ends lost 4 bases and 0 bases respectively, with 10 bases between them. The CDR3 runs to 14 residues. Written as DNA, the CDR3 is TGCAGCGTTGTGGGGAGTATAGCCAAAAACATTCAGTACTTC. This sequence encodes CSVVGSIAKNIQYF.

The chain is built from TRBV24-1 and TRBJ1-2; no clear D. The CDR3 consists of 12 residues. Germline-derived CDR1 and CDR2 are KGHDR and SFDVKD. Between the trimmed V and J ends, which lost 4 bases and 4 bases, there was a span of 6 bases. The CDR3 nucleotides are TGTGCCACCAGTGACGGGAGCTATGGCTACACCTTC. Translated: CATSDGSYGYTF.

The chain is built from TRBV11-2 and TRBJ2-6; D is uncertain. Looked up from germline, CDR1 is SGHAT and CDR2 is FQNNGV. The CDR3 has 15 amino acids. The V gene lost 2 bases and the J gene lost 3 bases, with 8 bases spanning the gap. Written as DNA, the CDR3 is TGTGCCAGCAGCTTACAGCTCATTGGGGCCAACGTCCTGACTTTC. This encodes CASSLQLIGANVLTF. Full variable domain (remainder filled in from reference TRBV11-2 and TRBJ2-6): EAGVAQSPRYKIIEKRQSVAFWCNPISGHATLYWYQQILGQGPKLLIQFQNNGVVDDSQLPKDRFSAERLKGVDSTLKIQPAKLEDSAVYLCASSLQLIGANVLTFGAGSRLTVL.

The CDR3 is CASTDSSYNEQFF. Written as DNA, the CDR3 is TGTGCCAGCACCGACAGCTCCTACAATGAGCAGTTCTTC. The chain has TRBV6-6 and TRBJ2-1; possible D gene TRBD1, 5 bases. Germline V CDR1 and CDR2: MNHNY, SVGAGI (reference sequence). This CDR3 has 13 amino acids. V lost 7 bases, J lost 0 bases, and 7 bases lay in between.

The CDR3 sequence is CASRHGTGNTGELFF. The CDR3 DNA reads TGCGCCAGCAGGCACGGGACAGGGAACACCGGGGAGCTGTTTTTT. The J gene is TRBJ2-2, the V gene TRBV10-2, with TRBD1 matching over 8 bases. From germline, CDR1 is WSHSY and CDR2 SAAADI. The trim removed 6 bases at V and 1 base at J, leaving 4 bases unmatched. This CDR3 spans 15 amino acids.

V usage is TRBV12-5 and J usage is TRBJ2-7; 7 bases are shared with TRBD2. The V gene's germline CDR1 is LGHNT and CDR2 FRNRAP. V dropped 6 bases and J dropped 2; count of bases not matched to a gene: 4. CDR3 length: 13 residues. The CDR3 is CASGRGVPYEQYF. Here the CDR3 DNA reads TGTGCTAGTGGCCGGGGGGTTCCCTACGAGCAGTACTTC.

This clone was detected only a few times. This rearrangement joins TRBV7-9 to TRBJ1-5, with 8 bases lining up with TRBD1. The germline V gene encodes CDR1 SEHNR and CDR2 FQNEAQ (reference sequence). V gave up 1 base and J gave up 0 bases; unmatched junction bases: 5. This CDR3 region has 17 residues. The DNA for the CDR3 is TGTGCCAGCAGCTTAGGGACAGGGCCATATAGCAATCAGCCCCAGCATTTT. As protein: CASSLGTGPYSNQPQHF.

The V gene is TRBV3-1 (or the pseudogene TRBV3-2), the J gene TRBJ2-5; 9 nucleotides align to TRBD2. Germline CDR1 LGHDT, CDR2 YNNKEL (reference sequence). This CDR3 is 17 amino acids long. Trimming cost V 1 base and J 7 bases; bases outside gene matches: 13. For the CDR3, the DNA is TGTGCCAGCAGCCAAGGTCTGGCGGGGGGGCGGTATGGGACCCAGTACTTC. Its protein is CASSQGLAGGRYGTQYF.

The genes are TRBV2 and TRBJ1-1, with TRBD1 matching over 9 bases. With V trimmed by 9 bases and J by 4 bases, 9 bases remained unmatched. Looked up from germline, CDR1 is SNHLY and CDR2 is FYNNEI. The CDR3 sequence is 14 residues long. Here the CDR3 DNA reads TGTGCCAGGGACGGACAGGGGAAGAGCACTGAAGCTTTCTTT. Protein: CARDGQGKSTEAFF.

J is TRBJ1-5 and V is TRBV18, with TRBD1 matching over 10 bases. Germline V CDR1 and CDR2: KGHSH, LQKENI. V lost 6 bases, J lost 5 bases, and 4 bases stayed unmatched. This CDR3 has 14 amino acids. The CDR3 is CASSRGQGYQPQHF. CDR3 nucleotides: TGTGCCAGCTCCCGGGGACAGGGGTATCAGCCCCAGCATTTT.

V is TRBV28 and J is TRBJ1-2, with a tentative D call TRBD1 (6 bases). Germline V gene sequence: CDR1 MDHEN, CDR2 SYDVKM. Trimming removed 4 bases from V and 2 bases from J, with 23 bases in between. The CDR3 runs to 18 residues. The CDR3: CASSSPTQVGGGNYGYTF. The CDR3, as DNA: TGTGCCAGCAGTTCGCCCACGCAGGTCGGAGGGGGAAACTATGGCTACACCTTC.

CDR3 nucleotides: TGTGCCAGCAGTTACTCGGGACAGGTGACCTACGAGCAGTACTTC. This sequence encodes CASSYSGQVTYEQYF. This chain links TRBV6-6 with TRBJ2-7, with 8 nucleotides matching TRBD1. The germline gives CDR1 MNHNY, CDR2 SVGAGI (reference sequence). The CDR3 covers 15 residues. Trimming took 0 bases from V and 2 from J; bases not matched to a gene: 3.

The CDR3 here is CASSLNPDRDKKAFF. The CDR3 DNA follows: TGTGCCAGCAGCTTAAACCCGGACAGGGACAAGAAAGCTTTCTTT. V gene TRBV7-2 combines with J gene TRBJ1-1, with 8 positions matching TRBD1. V was clipped by 2 bases and J by 9 bases; unmatched bases: 11. The CDR3 extends over 15 amino acids. Per the germline V gene, CDR1 is SGHTA and CDR2 is FQGNSA.

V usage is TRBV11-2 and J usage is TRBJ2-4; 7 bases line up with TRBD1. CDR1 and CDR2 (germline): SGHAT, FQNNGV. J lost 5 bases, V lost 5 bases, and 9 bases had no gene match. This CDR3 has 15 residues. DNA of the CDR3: TGTGCCAGCAGCCGACAGGGATCTGGCCAAAACATTCAGTACTTC. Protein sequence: CASSRQGSGQNIQYF.

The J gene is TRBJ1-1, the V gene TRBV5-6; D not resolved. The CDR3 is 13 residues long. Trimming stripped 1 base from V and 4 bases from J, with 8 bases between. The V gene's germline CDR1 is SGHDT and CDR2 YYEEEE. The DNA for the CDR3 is TGTGCCAGCAGCTTGTCTGTAACCACTGAAGCTTTCTTT. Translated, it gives CASSLSVTTEAFF.

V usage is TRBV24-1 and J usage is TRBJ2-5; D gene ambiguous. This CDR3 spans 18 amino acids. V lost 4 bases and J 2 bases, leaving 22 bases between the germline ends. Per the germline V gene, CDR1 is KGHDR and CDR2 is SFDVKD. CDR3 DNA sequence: TGTGCCACCAGTGACTTCGCCTCGGACCGTTTACCTCAAGAGACCCAGTACTTC. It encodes CATSDFASDRLPQETQYF.

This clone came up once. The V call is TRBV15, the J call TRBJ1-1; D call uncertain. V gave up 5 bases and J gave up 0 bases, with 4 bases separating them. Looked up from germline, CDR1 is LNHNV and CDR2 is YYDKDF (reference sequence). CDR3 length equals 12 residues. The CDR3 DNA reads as TGTGCCACCAGCGCAGTGAACACTGAAGCTTTCTTT. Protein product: CATSAVNTEAFF.

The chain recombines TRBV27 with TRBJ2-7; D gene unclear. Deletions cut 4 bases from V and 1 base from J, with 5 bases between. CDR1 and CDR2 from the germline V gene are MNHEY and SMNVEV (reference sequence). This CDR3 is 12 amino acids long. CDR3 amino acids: CASSSFSYEQYF. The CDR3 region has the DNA TGTGCCAGCAGTTCCTTTTCCTACGAGCAGTACTTC.

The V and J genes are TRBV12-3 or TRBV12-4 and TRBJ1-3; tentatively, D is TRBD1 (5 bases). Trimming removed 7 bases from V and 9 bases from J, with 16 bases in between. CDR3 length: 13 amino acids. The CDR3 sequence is CASTGGGFGTIYF. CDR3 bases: TGTGCCAGCACCGGGGGGGGGTTCGGCACCATATATTTT.

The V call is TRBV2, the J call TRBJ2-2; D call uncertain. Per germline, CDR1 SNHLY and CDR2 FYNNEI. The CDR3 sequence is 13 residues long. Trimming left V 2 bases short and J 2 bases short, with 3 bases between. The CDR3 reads CASSESNTGELFF. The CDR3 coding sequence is TGTGCCAGCAGTGAAAGCAACACCGGGGAGCTGTTTTTT.

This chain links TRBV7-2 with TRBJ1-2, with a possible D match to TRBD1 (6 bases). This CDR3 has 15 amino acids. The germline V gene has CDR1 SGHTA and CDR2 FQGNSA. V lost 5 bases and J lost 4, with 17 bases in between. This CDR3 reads CASSVLSTGLYGYTF. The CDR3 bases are TGTGCCAGCAGCGTACTTTCGACAGGTCTCTATGGCTACACCTTC.

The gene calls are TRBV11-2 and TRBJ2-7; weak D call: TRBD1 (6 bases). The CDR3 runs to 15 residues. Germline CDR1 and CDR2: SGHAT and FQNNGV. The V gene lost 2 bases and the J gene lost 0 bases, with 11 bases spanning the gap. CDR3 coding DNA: TGTGCCAGCAGCTTACAGGGGATAAGCTCCTACGAGCAGTACTTC. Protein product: CASSLQGISSYEQYF.

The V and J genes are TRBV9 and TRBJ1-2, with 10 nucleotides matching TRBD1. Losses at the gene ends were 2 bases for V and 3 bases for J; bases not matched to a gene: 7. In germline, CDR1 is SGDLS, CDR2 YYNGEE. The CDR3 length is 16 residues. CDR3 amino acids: CASSVDQTGGDYGYTF. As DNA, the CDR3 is TGTGCCAGCAGCGTCGACCAGACAGGGGGCGACTATGGCTACACCTTC.

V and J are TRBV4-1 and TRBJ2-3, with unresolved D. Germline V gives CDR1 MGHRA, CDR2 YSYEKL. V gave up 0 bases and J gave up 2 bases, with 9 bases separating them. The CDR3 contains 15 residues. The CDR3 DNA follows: TGCGCCAGCAGCCAAGATCGCCGGTACACAGATACGCAGTATTTT. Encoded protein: CASSQDRRYTDTQYF.

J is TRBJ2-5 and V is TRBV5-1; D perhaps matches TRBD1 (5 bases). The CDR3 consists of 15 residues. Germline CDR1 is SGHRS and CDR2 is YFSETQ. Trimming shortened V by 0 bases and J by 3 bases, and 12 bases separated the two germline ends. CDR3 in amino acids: CASSLVPTVKETQYF. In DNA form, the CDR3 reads TGCGCCAGCAGCTTGGTTCCGACAGTGAAAGAGACCCAGTACTTC. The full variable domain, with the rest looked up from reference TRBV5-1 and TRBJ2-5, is KAGVTQTPRYLIKTRGQQVTLSCSPISGHRSVSWYQQTPGQGLQFLFEYFSETQRNKGNFPGRFSGRQFSNSRSEMNVSTLELGDSALYLCASSLVPTVKETQYFGPGTRLLVL.

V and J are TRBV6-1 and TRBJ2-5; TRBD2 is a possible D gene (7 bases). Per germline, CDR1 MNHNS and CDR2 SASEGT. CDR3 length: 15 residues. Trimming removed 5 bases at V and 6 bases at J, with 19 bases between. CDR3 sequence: CASSPPEGGGKTQYF. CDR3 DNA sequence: TGTGCCAGCAGTCCCCCCGAGGGAGGGGGAAAGACCCAGTACTTC.

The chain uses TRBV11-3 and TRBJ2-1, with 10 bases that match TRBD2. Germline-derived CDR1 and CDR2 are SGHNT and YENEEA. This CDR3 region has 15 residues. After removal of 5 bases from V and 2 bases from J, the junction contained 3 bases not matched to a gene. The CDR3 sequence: CASSPSGGAYNEQFF. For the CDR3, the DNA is TGTGCCAGCAGCCCCAGCGGGGGGGCCTACAATGAGCAGTTCTTC.